The 30 T cell receptor beta chains given below trace back to one sample, sequenced in a study of T cell responses to AZD1222 COVID-19 vaccine. Some clones are missing from TCRdb's copy, which holds only in-frame ones; the method was immunoSEQ multiplex PCR. The sample gives 100,000 to 110,000 clones, about nine tenths of which show up once; about 1.5% is in the top ten. The sequencing used peripheral blood, collected on day 0 of AZD1222 vaccination. The receptors shown here come from an adult in good health.

In DNA, the CDR3 is TGCGCCAGCAGTGGGGGACTACCCACAGATACGCAGTATTTT. Amino acids: CASSGGLPTDTQYF. V usage is TRBV10-2 and J usage is TRBJ2-3, with 7 bases identical to TRBD2. V dropped 4 bases and J dropped 2; count of bases not matched to a gene: 3. Germline CDR1 reads WSHSY; CDR2 reads SAAADI. The CDR3 loop spans 14 amino acids.

This clone appeared a few times. The chain joins TRBV19 to TRBJ1-5, with no clear D. Trimming shortened V by 4 bases and J by 7 bases, and 8 bases separated the two germline ends. This CDR3 region has 12 residues. Germline CDR1 LNHDA, CDR2 SQIVND (reference sequence). The CDR3 DNA is TGTGCCAGTAGTAGGGAGCAGCAGCCCCAGCATTTT. Residues: CASSREQQPQHF.

The chain joins TRBV28 to TRBJ2-7; D unclear. CDR1 MDHEN and CDR2 SYDVKM come from the germline V gene. The V and J ends lost 1 base and 2 bases respectively, with 12 bases between them. The CDR3 contains 15 residues. The CDR3 loop is CASSLSSAGPYEQYF. The CDR3 nucleotides are TGTGCCAGCAGTTTATCCTCGGCAGGTCCCTACGAGCAGTACTTC.

In nucleotides, the CDR3 is TGCGCCAGCAGCCAAGATGAGGCAGGATCTTTATATGGCTACACCTTC. This codes for CASSQDEAGSLYGYTF. This chain connects TRBV4-1 to TRBJ1-2; D ambiguous. Germline V gene sequence: CDR1 MGHRA, CDR2 YSYEKL. The germline V and J ends were trimmed by 0 bases and 5 bases, with 16 bases remaining between them. CDR3 length equals 16 residues.

The chain is built from TRBV7-2 and TRBJ1-2, with D unresolved. The CDR3 is 13 residues long. Trimming removed 4 bases at V and 3 bases at J, with 9 bases between. Germline V gene lookup returns CDR1 SGHTA and CDR2 FQGNSA. For the CDR3, the DNA is TGTGCCAGCAGCTCCCGGATGGACTATGGCTACACCTTC. Translating gives CASSSRMDYGYTF.

The chain joins TRBV5-1 to TRBJ2-7; 10 positions match TRBD2. The germline CDR1 and CDR2 sequences are SGHRS and YFSETQ. The trim removed 4 bases at V and 4 bases at J, leaving 11 bases unmatched. The CDR3 has 16 amino acids. The CDR3 DNA reads TGCGCCAGCAGCGAGACCACTAGCGGGATTAATTACGAGCAGTACTTC. Translating gives CASSETTSGINYEQYF.

The rearrangement joins TRBV7-9 to TRBJ2-7; D is unresolved. Between the trimmed V and J ends, which lost 5 bases and 0 bases, there was a span of 8 bases. The CDR3 has 13 amino acids. Per the germline V gene, CDR1 is SEHNR and CDR2 is FQNEAQ (reference sequence). The CDR3 DNA follows: TGTGCCAGCAGCAGCGAACTCTCCTACGAGCAGTACTTC. Protein sequence: CASSSELSYEQYF. Filled out from reference TRBV7-9 and TRBJ2-7, the complete variable domain reads DTGVSQNPRHKITKRGQNVTFRCDPISEHNRLYWYRQTLGQGPEFLTYFQNEAQLEKSRLLSDRFSAERPKGSFSTLEIQRTEQGDSAMYLCASSSELSYEQYFGPGTRLTVT.

The V gene is TRBV2, the J gene TRBJ2-7; no reliable D call. V lost 5 bases and J lost 7, with 15 bases in between. The CDR3 covers 13 residues. Germline-derived CDR1 and CDR2 are SNHLY and FYNNEI. CDR3 bases: TGTGCCAGCAGTACCCATGCCTACGAGGAGCAGTACTTC. This translates into CASSTHAYEEQYF.

The chain uses TRBV3-1 (or the pseudogene TRBV3-2) and TRBJ2-7; no reliable D call. This CDR3 is 14 amino acids long. V was shortened by 3 bases and J by 4 bases, with 13 bases between the two germline ends. The germline V gene has CDR1 LGHDT and CDR2 YNNKEL (reference sequence). The CDR3 DNA follows: TGTGCCAGCAGCCATCATACTCTAGATTACGAGCAGTACTTC. This encodes CASSHHTLDYEQYF.

The chain joins TRBV5-4 to TRBJ2-5, with 10 nucleotides matching TRBD1. Germline V gene lookup returns CDR1 SGHNT and CDR2 YYREEE (reference sequence). The CDR3 length is 15 residues. With 3 bases clipped from V and 3 bases from J, the junction kept 5 bases outside the gene matches. The CDR3 here is CASSSPGTGEETQYF. The CDR3 nucleotides are TGTGCCAGCAGCTCTCCCGGGACAGGGGAAGAGACCCAGTACTTC.

V usage is TRBV5-4 and J usage is TRBJ2-3; TRBD1 agrees at 8 bases. Trimming took 2 bases from V and 2 from J; bases not matched to a gene: 10. The CDR3 spans 17 residues. Germline CDR1 and CDR2: SGHNT and YYREEE (reference sequence). Here the CDR3 reads CASSLRPGTGTTDTQYF. CDR3 nucleotides: TGTGCCAGCAGCTTACGTCCCGGGACAGGAACCACAGATACGCAGTATTTT.

The chain couples TRBV7-9 to TRBJ2-5, with D perhaps matching TRBD1 or TRBD2 (5 bases each). The CDR3 length is 14 residues. Germline CDR1 reads SEHNR; CDR2 reads FQNEAQ (reference sequence). V lost 5 bases to trimming and J lost 1 base, with 11 bases between them. This chain's CDR3 is CASSLVGVQETQYF. CDR3 DNA sequence: TGTGCCAGCAGCCTTGTGGGGGTCCAAGAGACCCAGTACTTC.

V and J are TRBV19 and TRBJ2-1; D is possibly TRBD1 or TRBD2 (6 bases each). The CDR3 is 16 amino acids. Deletions cut 4 bases from V and 0 bases from J, with 13 bases between. CDR1 and CDR2 (germline): LNHDA, SQIVND (reference sequence). The CDR3 loop reads CASSSQGGISYNEQFF. Written as DNA, the CDR3 is TGTGCCAGTAGTAGCCAAGGGGGGATCTCCTACAATGAGCAGTTCTTC.

The rearrangement joins TRBV6-5 to TRBJ1-4, with a possible D match to TRBD1 (6 bases). Trimming removed 6 bases from V and 7 bases from J, with 15 bases in between. Germline loops: CDR1 MNHEY, CDR2 SVGAGI. This CDR3 is built from 14 residues. The CDR3 protein is CASSPRGGGEKLFF. CDR3 DNA sequence: TGTGCCAGCAGCCCCAGGGGTGGAGGTGAAAAACTGTTTTTT.

This clone was found once. V and J are TRBV18 and TRBJ1-3; 7 positions match TRBD1. The CDR3 length is 16 residues. The ends lost 2 bases at V and 0 bases at J; junction bases unmatched: 4. Per germline, CDR1 KGHSH and CDR2 LQKENI. CDR3 sequence reads: CASSPWDSFSGNTIYF. CDR3 DNA: TGTGCCAGCTCACCATGGGACAGCTTCTCTGGAAACACCATATATTTT.

The CDR3 reads CASSPHPTSGSGTGELFF. In DNA, the CDR3 is TGTGCCAGCAGCCCCCATCCGACTAGCGGGAGTGGTACCGGGGAGCTGTTTTTT. The rearrangement uses TRBV9 and TRBJ2-2, with 12 positions matching TRBD2. Germline CDR1 reads SGDLS; CDR2 reads YYNGEE. CDR3 size: 18 residues. V shed 4 bases and J 5 bases; nucleotides not matched to a gene: 12.

Concerning this clone itself: Other DNA sequences in this specimen translate into the identical CDR3. The rearrangement uses TRBV7-2 and TRBJ1-5, with unresolved D. The CDR3 totals 14 residues. V was shortened by 1 base and J by 4 bases, with 8 bases between the two germline ends. CDR1 is SGHTA and CDR2 is FQGNSA in the germline V gene. The CDR3 region is CASSLGTVNQPQHF. In DNA, the CDR3 is TGTGCCAGCAGCTTAGGGACGGTTAATCAGCCCCAGCATTTT.

The CDR3 DNA follows: TGTGCCAGCAGTGACTCGGACAGGGACACCGGGGAGCTGTTTTTT. Amino acids: CASSDSDRDTGELFF. This chain links TRBV6-4 with TRBJ2-2, with 8 bases matching TRBD1. The CDR3 length is 15 residues. The trim removed 0 bases at V and 3 bases at J, leaving 0 bases unmatched. The germline gives CDR1 MRHNA, CDR2 SNTAGT.

The rearrangement joins TRBV7-8 to TRBJ2-7; a possible D gene is TRBD1 (6 bases). This CDR3 is 14 amino acids long. Germline V lookup: CDR1 SGHVS, CDR2 FQNEAQ. The V end lost 3 bases, the J end lost 2 bases, and 11 bases lay between the germline ends. The CDR3 loop reads CASSFRDNAYEQYF. The CDR3 nucleotides read TGTGCCAGCAGCTTCCGGGACAACGCCTACGAGCAGTACTTC.

The V and J genes are TRBV5-1 and TRBJ2-1; 7 positions match TRBD2. V gave up 4 bases and J gave up 1 base; unmatched junction bases: 5. The V gene's germline CDR1 is SGHRS and CDR2 YFSETQ. The CDR3 spans 15 residues. The CDR3 DNA sequence: TGCGCCAGCAGCGGGGAGGGCCGGTCCTACAATGAGCAGTTCTTC. Protein sequence: CASSGEGRSYNEQFF. Variable domain in full (rest from reference TRBV5-1 and TRBJ2-1): KAGVTQTPRYLIKTRGQQVTLSCSPISGHRSVSWYQQTPGQGLQFLFEYFSETQRNKGNFPGRFSGRQFSNSRSEMNVSTLELGDSALYLCASSGEGRSYNEQFFGPGTRLTVL.

The rearrangement links TRBV28 to TRBJ1-4; TRBD1 agrees at 11 bases. The J segment lost 7 bases and the V segment lost 3 bases, leaving 4 bases of the junction unmatched. The germline V gene has CDR1 MDHEN and CDR2 SYDVKM. The CDR3 is 15 amino acids. The DNA of the CDR3 is TGTGCCAGCAGTTTTCCGGGACAGGGGGGTGAAAAACTGTTTTTT. Translation: CASSFPGQGGEKLFF.

V gene TRBV7-9 combines with J gene TRBJ2-7, with D possibly matching TRBD2 (6 bases). Germline-derived CDR1 and CDR2 are SEHNR and FQNEAQ (reference sequence). V was shortened by 1 base and J by 5 bases, with 12 bases between the two germline ends. This CDR3 has 14 residues. This CDR3 reads CASSLGGGRNEQYF. Here the CDR3 DNA reads TGTGCCAGCAGCTTAGGCGGAGGGAGAAACGAGCAGTACTTC. Full variable domain (outside the CDR3, taken from reference TRBV7-9 and TRBJ2-7): DTGVSQNPRHKITKRGQNVTFRCDPISEHNRLYWYRQTLGQGPEFLTYFQNEAQLEKSRLLSDRFSAERPKGSFSTLEIQRTEQGDSAMYLCASSLGGGRNEQYFGPGTRLTVT.

This chain connects TRBV7-9 to TRBJ2-7; 11 nucleotides match TRBD2. This CDR3 is 15 amino acids long. Germline CDR1 SEHNR, CDR2 FQNEAQ (reference sequence). Trimming at V came to 4 bases and at J to 5 bases, leaving 7 bases not matched to a gene. CDR3 residues: CASSSGLAGRHEQYF. CDR3 bases: TGTGCCAGCAGCTCCGGACTAGCGGGTAGGCACGAGCAGTACTTC.

The chain combines TRBV7-9 with TRBJ2-2; possibly TRBD2 for D (5 bases). V lost 8 bases and J 5 bases, leaving 18 bases between the germline ends. The CDR3 has 15 amino acids. Per germline, CDR1 SEHNR and CDR2 FQNEAQ (reference sequence). CDR3: CASGPVGSGTGELFF. The CDR3 region has the DNA TGTGCCAGCGGCCCGGTGGGGTCGGGAACCGGGGAGCTGTTTTTT.

Points on this clone: Other DNA sequences in this sample translate to the same CDR3. The chain uses TRBV24-1 and TRBJ2-1; possibly TRBD1 for D (5 bases). The CDR3 is made up of 15 amino acids. With 0 bases removed from V and 4 bases from J, the gap between germline ends came to 9 bases. Per the germline V gene, CDR1 is KGHDR and CDR2 is SFDVKD. The CDR3 DNA sequence: TGTGCCACCAGTGATTTGGACAGCTCTTACAATGAGCAGTTCTTC. It specifies CATSDLDSSYNEQFF.

The V and J genes are TRBV18 and TRBJ1-5, with 7 bases identical to TRBD1. This CDR3 has 16 amino acids. V lost 1 base to trimming and J lost 2 bases; unmatched junction nucleotides: 5. In germline, CDR1 is KGHSH, CDR2 LQKENI. In DNA, the CDR3 is TGTGCCAGCTCACCACTCGGAGGGGGCCGCAATCAGCCCCAGCATTTT. It yields the protein CASSPLGGGRNQPQHF.

V and J are TRBV4-1 and TRBJ1-6; D possibly corresponds to TRBD1 (5 bases). The CDR3 is 15 residues long. The V gene lost 1 base and the J gene lost 8 bases, with 12 bases spanning the gap. Germline V CDR1 and CDR2: MGHRA, YSYEKL. CDR3 amino acids: CASSQVEGLDSPLHF. The CDR3 DNA is TGCGCCAGCAGCCAAGTGGAGGGGCTGGATTCACCCCTCCACTTT.

The chain combines TRBV6-6 with TRBJ1-4, with TRBD1 matching 8 bases. CDR1 and CDR2 from the germline V gene are MNHNY and SVGAGI (reference sequence). The CDR3 is 15 residues long. The ends lost 5 bases at V and 7 bases at J; junction bases unmatched: 9. The DNA of the CDR3 is TGTGCCAGCAGTACCACCGGGACAGGAGGTGAAAAACTGTTTTTT. Translated: CASSTTGTGGEKLFF.

The chain uses TRBV7-3 and TRBJ2-2, with 8 bases matching TRBD2. This CDR3 is built from 17 residues. J gave up 0 bases and V 5 bases, and 8 bases lay outside the gene matches. Germline loops: CDR1 SGHTA, CDR2 FQGTGA. CDR3 DNA sequence: TGTGCCAGCAGCCCTTCCGGGACTAGGACGAACACCGGGGAGCTGTTTTTT. Amino acids: CASSPSGTRTNTGELFF.

The rearrangement joins TRBV6-1 to TRBJ2-7, with a tentative D call TRBD1 (5 bases). This CDR3 spans 14 amino acids. Germline lookup yields CDR1 MNHNS and CDR2 SASEGT. V shed 2 bases and J shed 5 bases, with 13 bases lying between them. The CDR3 bases are TGTGCCAGCAGTGAAAACGGGCAGGGAAACGAGCAGTACTTC. As protein: CASSENGQGNEQYF.